These T cell receptor beta chains were read from a single sample in a study of early T cells in non-severe SARS-CoV-2 infection. TCRdb called the 5' RACE reads again in MiXCR, with one record for every CDR3 protein. The table shows around 84,000 distinct CDR3 sequences, with roughly an eighth occurring only once. The sequencing input was whole blood. The source of these receptors is an adult who was a healthcare worker with PCR-confirmed SARS-CoV-2 infection or an uninfected control (not recorded which). Each CDR3 is given with its conserved first and last residue. The order of the fields is D gene, J gene, CDR3 length, V gene, clone size, CDR3 DNA, CDR3 protein. D genes are given only for firm matches. Not all rows give a size; the values are once, few, many and, for expanded clones, a class.

d_gene: TRBD2; j_gene: TRBJ2-3; len: 19; v_gene: TRBV6-6; abundance: -; CDR3nt: TGTGCCAGCAGGGCCGGGACTAGCGGGGCGGGACCTAGCACAGATACGCAGTATTTT; CDR3aa: CASRAGTSGAGPSTDTQYF
d_gene: -; j_gene: TRBJ2-3; len: 13; v_gene: TRBV7-3; abundance: many; CDR3nt: TGTGCCAGCAGCTCAAGATTAGGGGATACGCAGTATTTT; CDR3aa: CASSSRLGDTQYF
d_gene: -; j_gene: TRBJ1-2; len: 13; v_gene: TRBV12-3/TRBV12-4; abundance: few; CDR3nt: TGTGCCAGCAGGCGTCAGGGGAACTATGGCTACACCTTC; CDR3aa: CASRRQGNYGYTF
d_gene: -; j_gene: TRBJ1-1; len: 16; v_gene: TRBV7-3; abundance: -; CDR3nt: TGTGCCAGCAGCCGAGAAGGGGGGCTGGCGGGCACTGAAGCTTTCTTT; CDR3aa: CASSREGGLAGTEAFF
d_gene: -; j_gene: TRBJ1-1; len: 14; v_gene: TRBV7-3; abundance: many; CDR3nt: TGTGCCAGCAGCCATGGCGCCGGAGACACTGAAGCTTTCTTT; CDR3aa: CASSHGAGDTEAFF
d_gene: -; j_gene: TRBJ2-7; len: 14; v_gene: TRBV7-9; abundance: many; CDR3nt: TGTGCCAGCAGCTCAGGGAGTCCCTTCCCGGGGGACAACTTC; CDR3aa: CASSSGSPFPGDNF
d_gene: TRBD1; j_gene: TRBJ2-3; len: 11; v_gene: TRBV6-5; abundance: -; CDR3nt: TGTGCCAGCCAGACAGGGGGTTCGCAGTATTTT; CDR3aa: CASQTGGSQYF
d_gene: -; j_gene: TRBJ2-5; len: 12; v_gene: TRBV7-2; abundance: few; CDR3nt: TGTGCCAGCAGCTGGGGGATTGAGACCCAGTACTTC; CDR3aa: CASSWGIETQYF
d_gene: TRBD2; j_gene: TRBJ2-1; len: 16; v_gene: TRBV5-1; abundance: many; CDR3nt: TGCGCCAGCGCGGGGGGTAGCGGGACCACCTACAATGAGCAGTTCTTC; CDR3aa: CASAGGSGTTYNEQFF
d_gene: -; j_gene: TRBJ1-3; len: 13; v_gene: TRBV20-1; abundance: few; CDR3nt: TGCAGTGTGAGCGGGACAAACCTAAACACCATATATTTT; CDR3aa: CSVSGTNLNTIYF
d_gene: -; j_gene: TRBJ2-7; len: 15; v_gene: TRBV11-3; abundance: many; CDR3nt: TGTGCCAGCAGCCCCGCGGGGACCTCCCCCTACGAGCAGTACTTC; CDR3aa: CASSPAGTSPYEQYF
d_gene: -; j_gene: TRBJ2-7; len: 14; v_gene: TRBV7-2; abundance: few; CDR3nt: TGTGCCAGCAGCTTAGCAAAGGGACCCTACGAGCAGTACTTC; CDR3aa: CASSLAKGPYEQYF
d_gene: TRBD1; j_gene: TRBJ1-4; len: 16; v_gene: TRBV5-6; abundance: many; CDR3nt: TGTGCCAGCAGCACCTACCGGACAGGGGTTAATGAAAAACTGTTTTTT; CDR3aa: CASSTYRTGVNEKLFF
d_gene: -; j_gene: TRBJ2-6; len: 15; v_gene: TRBV29-1; abundance: few; CDR3nt: TGCAGCGTGGGGGACACGGACTCTGGGGCCAACGTCCTGACTTTC; CDR3aa: CSVGDTDSGANVLTF
d_gene: TRBD1; j_gene: TRBJ1-1; len: 15; v_gene: TRBV29-1; abundance: once; CDR3nt: TGCAGCGGGTTCGGGACGGGACAGTCGAACACTGAAGCTTTCTTT; CDR3aa: CSGFGTGQSNTEAFF
d_gene: -; j_gene: TRBJ1-2; len: 13; v_gene: TRBV11-2; abundance: many; CDR3nt: TGTGCCAGCAGCTCGGACGGATACTATGGCTACACCTTC; CDR3aa: CASSSDGYYGYTF
d_gene: TRBD2; j_gene: TRBJ2-7; len: 16; v_gene: TRBV29-1; abundance: many; CDR3nt: TGCAGCGTTGCTTGGTCTGGACTAGCGGTTCCCTACGAGCAGTACTTC; CDR3aa: CSVAWSGLAVPYEQYF
d_gene: TRBD2; j_gene: TRBJ2-3; len: 15; v_gene: TRBV29-1; abundance: few; CDR3nt: TGCAGCGTCCCGGGACTAGCGGGAGTGGGAGATACGCAGTATTTT; CDR3aa: CSVPGLAGVGDTQYF
d_gene: -; j_gene: TRBJ2-1; len: 16; v_gene: TRBV18; abundance: many; CDR3nt: TGTGCCAGCTCACCACCAGGCTGGACGACTACCAATGAGCAGTTCTTC; CDR3aa: CASSPPGWTTTNEQFF
d_gene: TRBD2; j_gene: TRBJ2-7; len: 14; v_gene: TRBV20-1; abundance: -; CDR3nt: TGCAGTGCTAGAGTTAGACTAGCCCCCTACGAGCAGTACTTC; CDR3aa: CSARVRLAPYEQYF
d_gene: -; j_gene: TRBJ1-2; len: 15; v_gene: TRBV19; abundance: few; CDR3nt: TGTGCCAGTAGTATTCTGGGGATTTGGGGCTATGGCTACACCTTC; CDR3aa: CASSILGIWGYGYTF
d_gene: -; j_gene: TRBJ2-3; len: 12; v_gene: TRBV6-5; abundance: few; CDR3nt: TGTGCCAGCAGTTACGTTGGGGGTACGCAGTATTTT; CDR3aa: CASSYVGGTQYF
d_gene: TRBD1; j_gene: TRBJ1-1; len: 12; v_gene: TRBV3-1; abundance: -; CDR3nt: TGTGCCAGCAGCCTTTGGGGACAGCAAGCTTTCTTT; CDR3aa: CASSLWGQQAFF
d_gene: -; j_gene: TRBJ1-2; len: 13; v_gene: TRBV11-3; abundance: many; CDR3nt: TGTGCCAGCAGCTTACAACAGGGCTATGGCTACACCTTC; CDR3aa: CASSLQQGYGYTF
d_gene: TRBD2; j_gene: TRBJ2-2; len: 17; v_gene: TRBV6-5; abundance: few; CDR3nt: TGTGCCAGCAGACTTTCCGGGACTAGCGGGGTAACCGGGGAGCTGTTTTTT; CDR3aa: CASRLSGTSGVTGELFF
d_gene: -; j_gene: TRBJ2-7; len: 12; v_gene: TRBV28; abundance: -; CDR3nt: TGTGCCAGCAGTTCGGTCTCCTACGAGCAGTACTTC; CDR3aa: CASSSVSYEQYF
d_gene: -; j_gene: TRBJ2-2; len: 15; v_gene: TRBV11-2; abundance: many; CDR3nt: TGTGCCAGCAGCTTAGTCCGGGGGGCAACCGGGGAGCTGTTTTTT; CDR3aa: CASSLVRGATGELFF
d_gene: TRBD1; j_gene: TRBJ2-2; len: 15; v_gene: TRBV5-1; abundance: few; CDR3nt: TGCGCCAGCAGCCCCGGGACAGGGATGGCCGGGGAGCTGTTTTTT; CDR3aa: CASSPGTGMAGELFF
d_gene: -; j_gene: TRBJ2-7; len: 12; v_gene: TRBV28; abundance: few; CDR3nt: TGTGCCAGCAGTCCTCCCTCCTACGAGCAGTACTTC; CDR3aa: CASSPPSYEQYF
d_gene: TRBD1; j_gene: TRBJ1-5; len: 15; v_gene: TRBV5-6; abundance: many; CDR3nt: TGTGCCAGCAGCTCACAGGGGGTCAACAATCAGCCCCAGCATTTT; CDR3aa: CASSSQGVNNQPQHF
d_gene: -; j_gene: TRBJ2-1; len: 14; v_gene: TRBV28; abundance: -; CDR3nt: TGTGCCAGCAGTTCCCTGACAGTTTACAATGAGCAGTTCTTC; CDR3aa: CASSSLTVYNEQFF
d_gene: -; j_gene: TRBJ1-1; len: 15; v_gene: TRBV5-5; abundance: -; CDR3nt: TGTGCCAGCAGCTTGATCGGTTTGGGTGGCACTGAAGCTTTCTTT; CDR3aa: CASSLIGLGGTEAFF
d_gene: -; j_gene: TRBJ1-4; len: 13; v_gene: TRBV29-1; abundance: many; CDR3nt: TGCAGCGTTGCCCTGGACTTCAGTGAAAAACTGTTTTTT; CDR3aa: CSVALDFSEKLFF
d_gene: TRBD1; j_gene: TRBJ1-6; len: 13; v_gene: TRBV28; abundance: few; CDR3nt: TGTGCCAGCCGAGGGACAGGTGTTTCACCCCTCCACTTT; CDR3aa: CASRGTGVSPLHF
d_gene: TRBD1; j_gene: TRBJ2-3; len: 14; v_gene: TRBV12-3/TRBV12-4; abundance: many; CDR3nt: TGTGCCAGCAGTCTGACAGGGGTTACAGATACGCAGTATTTT; CDR3aa: CASSLTGVTDTQYF
d_gene: TRBD1; j_gene: TRBJ2-2; len: 16; v_gene: TRBV4-1; abundance: many; CDR3nt: TGCGCCAGCAGCGCCCGGGACAGGGTGGCCACCGGGGAGCTGTTTTTT; CDR3aa: CASSARDRVATGELFF
d_gene: TRBD2; j_gene: TRBJ2-1; len: 17; v_gene: TRBV6-2/TRBV6-3; abundance: many; CDR3nt: TGTGCCAGCAGTTACCCCCAGGGACTAGCGGGGAGCAATGAGCAGTTCTTC; CDR3aa: CASSYPQGLAGSNEQFF
d_gene: -; j_gene: TRBJ2-1; len: 15; v_gene: TRBV7-9; abundance: -; CDR3nt: TGTGCCAGCAGCTTAGGAGGGGGCTCCTACAATGAGCAGTTCTTC; CDR3aa: CASSLGGGSYNEQFF
d_gene: -; j_gene: TRBJ2-7; len: 11; v_gene: TRBV20-1; abundance: few; CDR3nt: TGCAGTGCTGGGACGGAATACGAGCAGTACTTC; CDR3aa: CSAGTEYEQYF
d_gene: TRBD1; j_gene: TRBJ2-1; len: 15; v_gene: TRBV10-3; abundance: -; CDR3nt: TGTGCCATCAGTGGGCTGGGACAGGGGTACAATGAGCAGTTCTTC; CDR3aa: CAISGLGQGYNEQFF
d_gene: TRBD2; j_gene: TRBJ2-2; len: 16; v_gene: TRBV30; abundance: few; CDR3nt: TGTGCCTGGAGTGTACTGGAACTAGCGATCACCGGGGAGCTGTTTTTT; CDR3aa: CAWSVLELAITGELFF
d_gene: TRBD2; j_gene: TRBJ2-1; len: 13; v_gene: TRBV29-1; abundance: -; CDR3nt: TGCAGCACTAAGCGGGGTTCCTACAATGAGCAGTTCTTC; CDR3aa: CSTKRGSYNEQFF
d_gene: TRBD1; j_gene: TRBJ2-1; len: 17; v_gene: TRBV7-8; abundance: many; CDR3nt: TGTGCCAGCAGCCAAACGACAGGGGGAGTGGGCTACAATGAGCAGTTCTTC; CDR3aa: CASSQTTGGVGYNEQFF
d_gene: -; j_gene: TRBJ1-1; len: 15; v_gene: TRBV4-1; abundance: many; CDR3nt: TGCGCCAGCAGCCCCGTCGGGGGCGCAAGGACTGAAGCTTTCTTT; CDR3aa: CASSPVGGARTEAFF
d_gene: -; j_gene: TRBJ2-3; len: 15; v_gene: TRBV20-1; abundance: many; CDR3nt: TGCAGTGCCACCCCCCAGGGGCGGGGTGCAGATACGCAGTATTTT; CDR3aa: CSATPQGRGADTQYF
d_gene: -; j_gene: TRBJ2-1; len: 14; v_gene: TRBV29-1; abundance: many; CDR3nt: TGCAGCGTCGATACGGGACTCCTTAGCAATGAGCAGTTCTTC; CDR3aa: CSVDTGLLSNEQFF
d_gene: TRBD1; j_gene: TRBJ2-1; len: 15; v_gene: TRBV20-1; abundance: -; CDR3nt: TGCAGTGCCAGACAGGGGCCCAGCTCCTACAATGAGCAGTTCTTC; CDR3aa: CSARQGPSSYNEQFF
d_gene: TRBD1; j_gene: TRBJ2-2; len: 14; v_gene: TRBV11-2; abundance: -; CDR3nt: TGTGCCAACCAGGGACAGGCAAACACCGGGGAGCTGTTTTTT; CDR3aa: CANQGQANTGELFF